The sequence of this TCR beta chain was determined in a study of cytomegalovirus exposure and HLA in healthy donors (dated by TCRdb to about 2017). Looking at the study overall: In an earlier analysis of about 560 of the donors, around 290 Gb of sequence data and 100 million or so unique TCR beta sequences from about 190 million T cells were reported. An early release that covered fewer than 800 HLA-typed donors contained around 300 gigabases of sequencing data and approximately 85 million unique TCR sequences. Of the roughly 410 genotyped donors, less than 85% were placed in the genetic ancestry cluster associated with self-reported Caucasian donors. The study was designed to test whether signatures of past pathogen exposure could be identified by cataloging public T cell receptors. Using immunosequencing, the study profiled T cell repertoires from 640 or so subjects and related those repertoires to cytomegalovirus serostatus. A separate validation cohort of 100 to 150 different subjects was used in addition to the 666-subject first cohort. High-throughput TCR immunosequencing, statistical association of individual TCRs with disease status, and machine learning were combined to predict cytomegalovirus infection status. In a later analysis, previously published TCR beta repertoires from 550 to 750 donors were re-analyzed and high-resolution HLA genotyping was added so that TCR occurrence patterns could be studied. Rather than drawing on any new phenotypic data, the later analysis identified candidate immune exposures from TCR beta sequences and the way those sequences occurred across donors. An earlier analysis of around 540 of the donors applied high-throughput TCR beta sequencing to assess whether each TCR beta V gene segment acted as functional or pseudogenic. Donor age, sex, ethnicity and CMV serostatus were compiled together with the repertoire data. Genome-wide SNP genotypes for about 65% of the 666 donors were used in a later genetic analysis, which treated that subset as a discovery cohort. All discovery cohort repertoires had been generated using a single sequencing platform. Class I and class II HLA loci were covered by the typing at four-digit resolution. Typing coverage varied by locus: about 620-630 donors for A, B, C, DRB1 and DQB1; roughly 560 for DQA1; over 600 for DPA1; 450 to 480 for DPB1. Four or five DR-DQ haplotypes were handled as single units for association and clustering, since linkage in the cohort was strong. Among about 400 genotyped donors of the cohort, an average of around 220,000 unique TCR beta nucleotide sequences was sequenced per donor, of which about 18% were non-productive.

The CDR3, from cysteine to phenylalanine, totals 12 residues. CDR3 DNA is the only sequence kept; it has 36 bases, read in frame from the first base. The germline V end is reduced by 8 bases and the J end by 5 bases; junction bases left unmatched: 1. From a lookup of the germline V gene, CDR1 and CDR2 are MDHEN and SYDVKM. Note on this clone: Its cognate antigen has yet to be identified. It has no much larger one-base neighbor in the sample; base qualities were not kept.

The cohort was made up of about 610 healthy bone marrow donors. At the time of sampling, every cohort member was nominally healthy, though immune exposures that went unrecorded were likely present. The donor tested CMV seronegative and was one of the 352 seronegative cohort members. Every donor gave a peripheral blood sample, and the peripheral blood mononuclear cells from that sample were used for TCR beta sequencing. The Qiagen DNeasy Blood Extraction Kit was used to extract genomic DNA from the blood cell samples. General study outcomes and caveats: Because counts were too low, roughly 16 rarely observed V segments, including chromosome 9 orphons, were excluded from the earlier analysis of 587 of the donors. A later analysis found that HLA-associated TCR beta chains were more clonally expanded and had lower generation probabilities than equally common non-associated chains. Most TCR sequences were seen in very few donors, while some public TCRs were found in many individuals. When HLA alleles, especially DR and DQ, strongly co-occurred, attributing TCR associations to individual alleles was difficult. A further reported finding was that TCR beta sequences accurately predicted the HLA-A and HLA-B alleles for most subjects in the first cohort. A later genetic analysis reported fewer N-insertions in productive TCRs among donors in an Asian-associated ancestry cluster than the approximately 700-donor mean. Cytomegalovirus status was reported to be diagnosed by the classifier with high specificity and sensitivity in both the original and validation cohorts. A later analysis associated 16,951 TCR beta sequences with specific HLA alleles at a false discovery rate of 0.05. A total of 150 to 200 TCR beta chains were listed by the study as associated with cytomegalovirus. The sequencing pipeline was judged likely to have produced a cluster of highly shared sequence variants as a technical artifact. V-gene and J-gene trimming of TCR beta chains was associated with a missense DCLRE1C variant in a later genetic analysis, and the association was replicated in an independent cohort. The only immune exposure information available for the cohort was CMV serostatus. According to a later analysis, parvovirus B19, influenza, CMV and Epstein-Barr virus appeared linked to several top co-occurrence clusters. In an earlier analysis of more than 500 of the donors, most TCR beta V segments appeared in productive rearrangements about 87% or about 30% of the time, broadly matching IMGT annotations. According to a later analysis, TCR association rates differed among HLA loci, with DRB1 alleles showing the most associated TCRs and HLA-C alleles showing the fewest. Linkage disequilibrium might explain the correlated functional status among segregating V segments, but an unknown experimental factor could not be ruled out. In a later analysis, most CMV-associated TCR beta chains were found to appear HLA-restricted, with HLA associations seemingly driven largely by CMV exposure. Because HLA typing was unavailable for some donors at each locus, only the typed subset was used in association tests. Sequencing depth was assumed to be roughly uniform across donors in the presence/absence analyses, though that assumption may not hold. In vitro tests confirmed that three of the cytomegalovirus-associated TCR beta chains recognize cytomegalovirus antigens. This cohort had only TCR beta chains sequenced, and the lack of alpha or paired-chain data limited which features could be detected. The 87-base-pair reads could not distinguish some IMGT-functional V segments, including TRBV6-2 and TRBV6-3, so those segments were excluded. The authors suggested that the approach could potentially be extended to other disease states and immunological phenotypes.

Receptor libraries were prepared by the immunoSEQ multiplex PCR assay. For the multiplex PCR, a mixture combining 60 forward primers for TCR Vbeta segments and 13 reverse primers for TCR Jbeta segments was used. Amplification of the CDR3 region of rearranged TCR beta genes was performed with a multiplex PCR assay on genomic DNA. On the Illumina HiSeq System, the amplified TCR beta libraries were sequenced as 87-base-pair reads. In the authors' own workflow: A later analysis tallied 70 million to 100 million unique TCR beta chains across the 700 or so repertoires, and about 12 million of those chains were shared by two or more donors. Raw reads were error-corrected and collapsed into unique sequences with a nearest-neighbor algorithm that merged closely related sequences to remove PCR and sequencing errors. To assign V, D and J gene segments, CDR3 sequences were aligned to IMGT reference sequences. For a sequence to be retained, a match of at least six nucleotides to both a V gene segment and a J gene segment was required. A rearrangement was called productive if the CDR3 had no stop codons and remained in frame with V and J, and every other rearrangement was called non-productive. Following IMGT convention, CDR3 was defined as the stretch from the second conserved V-encoded cysteine to the conserved J-encoded phenylalanine. The earlier analysis of 587 of the donors excluded sequences that lacked an unambiguous match to a single V gene segment. In an earlier analysis of approximately 590 of the donors, V segments were called functional above 56.7% productive rearrangements and were called segregating when the between-donor standard deviation exceeded 5%. To diagnose cytomegalovirus status from the catalog of TCR beta chain sequences, a statistical classification framework was built. A later analysis assigned V and J genes by comparing TCR nucleotide sequences with IMGT/GENE-DB human TR gene sequences. Using the TCRdist pipeline, a later analysis assigned CDR3 sequences along with most-parsimonious VDJ recombination scenarios. In a later analysis, each TCR beta chain was defined by its CDR3 amino acid sequence together with its V-gene family, and reads without a unique V-gene family were excluded. As a way to deal with suspected cross-contamination and a sequencing artifact, a later analysis dropped 450 to 600 nucleotide sequences that were highly shared and had low generation probability. In a later analysis, a clonal expansion index for each public chain was calculated from normalized within-repertoire ranks of inferred template counts. In a later analysis, generation probabilities were computed with a VDJ recombination model fitted to out-of-frame rearrangements, and the resulting probabilities were checked against IGoR. In a later analysis, TCR-TCR, TCR-HLA and TCR-CMV co-occurrence was scored with hypergeometric tests, and a repertoire-size bias correction was applied to TCR pairs. To estimate false discovery rates, a later analysis permuted the HLA or CMV assignments 20 times. A later analysis grouped co-occurring TCRs with DBSCAN, adding TCRdist sequence similarity when clustering within HLA-allele-positive subsets. Co-occurrence clustering excluded repertoires with fewer than 30,000 or more than 120,000 public chains, plus five with anomalous nucleotide sharing. The table comes from immuneACCESS by way of TCRdb, which keeps in-frame sequences with V and J called. Part of the clones is missing from these tables; in studies checked, under half for an unresolved V gene and the rest for unknown reasons. V and J calls and clone size follow that table, whereas D and trimming were derived from the DNA. In this sample the table shows roughly 80,000 clones, roughly 80% of which occur a single time. Roughly 7.1% of the sample goes to the ten largest clones.

The specimen sequenced was PBMCs. Here the chain combines TRBV28 and TRBJ1-2, with TRBD1 matching 11 junction bases. This TCR was recovered from a woman in her thirties or forties in good health and CMV-seronegative. The nucleotides read TGTGCCAGCGGACAGGGGGCGTATGGCTACACCTTC. Its protein reads: CASGQGAYGYTF.